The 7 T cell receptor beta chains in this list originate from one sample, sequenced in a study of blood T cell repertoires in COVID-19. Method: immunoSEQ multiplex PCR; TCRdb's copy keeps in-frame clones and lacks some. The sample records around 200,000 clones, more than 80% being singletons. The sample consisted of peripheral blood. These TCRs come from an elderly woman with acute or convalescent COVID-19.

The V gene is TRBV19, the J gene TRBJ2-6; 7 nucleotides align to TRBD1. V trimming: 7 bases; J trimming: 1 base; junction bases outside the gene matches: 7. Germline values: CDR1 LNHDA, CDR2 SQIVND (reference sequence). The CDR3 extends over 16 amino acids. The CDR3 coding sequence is TGTGCCAGTATGGACAGGTTACCTTCTGGGGCCAACGTCCTGACTTTC. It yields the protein CASMDRLPSGANVLTF.

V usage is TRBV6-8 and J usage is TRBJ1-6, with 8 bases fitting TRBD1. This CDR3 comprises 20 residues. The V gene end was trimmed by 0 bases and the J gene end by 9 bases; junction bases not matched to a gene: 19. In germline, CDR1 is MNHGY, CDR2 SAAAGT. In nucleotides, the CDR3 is TGTGCCAGCAGTTACTCCTCGCTGGACAGGGAAAATAACTGTATTTCACCCCTCCACTTT. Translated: CASSYSSLDRENNCISPLHF.

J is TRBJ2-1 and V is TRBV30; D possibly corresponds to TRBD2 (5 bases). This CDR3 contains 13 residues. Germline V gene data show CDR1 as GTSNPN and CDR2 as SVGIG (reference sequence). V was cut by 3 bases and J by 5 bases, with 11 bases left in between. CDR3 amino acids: CAWSTGLNNEQFF. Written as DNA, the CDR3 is TGTGCCTGGAGCACGGGGTTGAACAATGAGCAGTTCTTC.

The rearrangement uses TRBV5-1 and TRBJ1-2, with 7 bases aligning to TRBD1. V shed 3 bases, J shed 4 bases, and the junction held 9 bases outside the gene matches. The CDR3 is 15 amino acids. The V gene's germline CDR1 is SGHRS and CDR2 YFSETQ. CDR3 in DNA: TGCGCCAGCAGCTATGACGCCTCAGGGGGCTATGGCTACACCTTC. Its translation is CASSYDASGGYGYTF.

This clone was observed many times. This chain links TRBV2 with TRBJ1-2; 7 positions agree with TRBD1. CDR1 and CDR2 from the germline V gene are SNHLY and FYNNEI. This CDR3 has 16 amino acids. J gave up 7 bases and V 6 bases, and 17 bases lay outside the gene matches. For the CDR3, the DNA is TGTGCCAGCAGCACGACAGGGTACGCGCTATCTGGTGGCTACACCTTC. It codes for CASSTTGYALSGGYTF. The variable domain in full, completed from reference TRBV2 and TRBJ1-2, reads EPEVTQTPSHQVTQMGQEVILRCVPISNHLYFYWYRQILGQKVEFLVSFYNNEISEKSEIFDDQFSVERPDGSNFTLKIRSTKLEDSAMYFCASSTTGYALSGGYTFGSGTRLTVV.

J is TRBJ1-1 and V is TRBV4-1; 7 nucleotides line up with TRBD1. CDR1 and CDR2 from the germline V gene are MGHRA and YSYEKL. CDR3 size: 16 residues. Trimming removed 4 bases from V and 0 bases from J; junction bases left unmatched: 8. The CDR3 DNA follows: TGCGCCAGCAGCCGCTACCTGACAGGGATGAACACTGAAGCTTTCTTT. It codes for CASSRYLTGMNTEAFF.

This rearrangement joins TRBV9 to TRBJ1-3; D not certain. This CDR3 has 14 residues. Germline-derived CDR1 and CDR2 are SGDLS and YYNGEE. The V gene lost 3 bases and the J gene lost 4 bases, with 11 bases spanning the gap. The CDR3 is CASSEAGIGNTIYF. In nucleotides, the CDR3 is TGTGCCAGCAGCGAAGCGGGAATCGGAAACACCATATATTTT. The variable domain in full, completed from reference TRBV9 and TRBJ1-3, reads DSGVTQTPKHLITATGQRVTLRCSPRSGDLSVYWYQQSLDQGLQFLIQYYNGEERAKGNILERFSAQQFPDLHSELNLSSLELGDSALYFCASSEAGIGNTIYFGEGSWLTVV.